This T cell receptor (beta chain) was sequenced in a study of shared clonotypes between healthy human individuals. Study-level findings and limits: Sharing of clonotypes among donors was expected to vary with sequencing depth.

To note about this clone: Its target is unknown.

V was pared by 5 bases and J by 2 bases, with 9 bases of the junction left unmatched. The germline CDR1 and CDR2 sequences are MNHEY and SVGAGI. CDR3 size: 15 residues. Donors comprised only Caucasian adults living in Nashville, Tennessee. Unsorted PBMC replicate PCRs drew on about 290 ng DNA, representing tens of thousands of T cell genomes. Ten immunoSEQ deep assay plates held the unsorted PBMC DNA. TCRdb's copy holds only in-frame clones and misses some; the assay was immunoSEQ multiplex PCR. Among fewer than 650,000 clones, roughly four fifths were seen once, and the ten largest hold over 10%. The specimen was PBMCs. The TCR comes from a woman aged 40 to 50 in good health. Some clones in this sample may be carry-over from other donors' samples. This chain connects TRBV6-5 to TRBJ2-7; 7 nucleotides align to TRBD1. The CDR3 coding sequence is TGTGCCAGCAGTCGTACCGGGACAGAGACCTACGAGCAGTACTTC. Translated, it gives CASSRTGTETYEQYF.